What follows are 6 T cell receptor beta chains derived from one specimen sequenced in a study of shared clonotypes between healthy human individuals. Measured with immunoSEQ multiplex PCR; TCRdb has only the in-frame clones, and not every one. The sample consists of about 2 million clones, approximately 94% of them appearing once. Naive CD8 cells lacked CD45RO, underwent positive selection for CCR7 and left out terminally differentiated effector memory CD45RA+ cells. Specimen: naive CD8+ T cells sorted from blood. The receptors here all came from a man aged 18 to 29 in good health.

Notes on this clone: Other nucleotide sequences from this sample produce the same CDR3. V gene TRBV9 combines with J gene TRBJ1-6; the D is unclear. The CDR3 length is 14 residues. The germline V gene has CDR1 SGDLS and CDR2 YYNGEE. The V and J ends lost 4 bases and 4 bases respectively, with 9 bases between them. CDR3 protein: CASSLDGYNSPLHF. Written as DNA, the CDR3 is TGTGCCAGCAGCCTCGACGGTTATAATTCACCCCTCCACTTT.

The V gene is TRBV13, the J gene TRBJ2-2; TRBD1 or TRBD2 may be the D gene (6 bases each). Trimming stripped 5 bases from V and 7 bases from J, with 14 bases between. Germline V gene data show CDR1 as PRHDT and CDR2 as FYEKMQ (reference sequence). There are 14 residues in the CDR3. CDR3 amino acids: CASSRETRGGELFF. The CDR3 DNA sequence: TGTGCCAGCAGCCGGGAGACCAGGGGCGGGGAGCTGTTTTTT.

The chain is built from TRBV9 and TRBJ1-1; D call uncertain. Looked up from germline, CDR1 is SGDLS and CDR2 is YYNGEE. Trimming took 4 bases from V and 7 from J, leaving 14 bases between them. This CDR3 spans 13 amino acids. CDR3 sequence: CASSSGLAFEAFF. CDR3 nucleotides: TGTGCCAGCAGCTCGGGCTTGGCGTTTGAAGCTTTCTTT.

This chain links TRBV25-1 with TRBJ2-7; D unresolved. Germline values: CDR1 MGHDK, CDR2 SYGVNS. The CDR3 loop spans 13 amino acids. V dropped 7 bases and J dropped 7 bases, with 17 bases sitting between them. The CDR3 reads CASTEPYRAEQYF. The DNA for the CDR3 is TGTGCCAGCACCGAACCCTATAGAGCAGAGCAGTACTTC.

This chain uses TRBV20-1 with TRBJ2-1; no clear D gene. The CDR3 totals 10 residues. V was trimmed by 3 bases and J by 9 bases, leaving 6 bases between them. CDR1 is DFQATT, CDR2 SNEGSKA, per germline (reference sequence). This CDR3 reads CSARHPEQFF. The CDR3 nucleotides are TGCAGTGCTAGGCATCCTGAGCAGTTCTTC.

The rearrangement links TRBV25-1 to TRBJ1-5, with unresolved D. Trimming took off 4 bases at V and 2 bases at J, with 9 bases between the two ends. The length of the CDR3 is 14 residues. The V gene's germline CDR1 is MGHDK and CDR2 SYGVNS. CDR3 sequence: CASSGPGGNQPQHF. The CDR3 DNA reads TGTGCCAGCAGTGGGCCGGGAGGCAATCAGCCCCAGCATTTT.